The present T cell receptor (beta chain) was sequenced within a study of T cell repertoires in cytomegalovirus infection. The CDR3 spans 16 residues. The germline V gene encodes CDR1 DFQATT and CDR2 SNEGSKA (reference sequence). The J segment lost 2 bases and the V segment lost 2 bases, leaving 6 bases of the junction unmatched. TCRdb reprocessed the reads via MiXCR and lists one record per CDR3 protein. Of around 530,000 distinct CDR3 sequences listed, 16% were seen once; the top ten hold about 24%. This sequence was found in a human donor in good health (CMV status not recorded). Some clones in this sample may be carry-over from other donors' samples. Material: CD8+ T cells from PBMCs. The chain links TRBV20-1 to TRBJ2-3; TRBD2 matches 11 bases. The CDR3 spells CSARPLAGAFTDTQYF. The CDR3 DNA sequence: TGCAGTGCTAGACCACTAGCGGGGGCCTTCACAGATACGCAGTATTTT.